This T cell receptor (beta chain) was captured in a study of blood T cell repertoires in COVID-19. Turning to the study itself: The United States, Italy and Spain provided the acute and convalescent COVID-19 samples.

V lost 5 bases and J lost 7; bases outside the gene matches: 8. Germline V CDR1 and CDR2: SGHVS, FQNEAQ. CDR3 length: 14 amino acids. TCRdb's table, derived via immunoSEQ multiplex PCR, lists solely in-frame clones and lacks some. This table has roughly 290,000 clones, 80% to 90% appearing once. The rearrangement joins TRBV7-8 to TRBJ1-2, with 9 nucleotides matching TRBD1. Sequenced sample: peripheral blood. The clonotype was recovered from a woman in her forties or fifties who had recovered from COVID-19. Here the CDR3 reads CASSAGTGSFGYTF. In DNA form, the CDR3 reads TGTGCCAGCAGCGCCGGGACAGGGTCTTTTGGCTACACCTTC.